This T cell receptor (beta chain) was captured in a study of T cells in Graves' hyperthyroidism and ophthalmopathy. From RNA transcripts, TCR beta CDR3 regions were amplified. RT-PCR in the first round (using the HTBI primer set) targeted the TCR CDR3. From the multiplex PCR reads, TCRdb called clonotypes with MiXCR, one entry per CDR3 protein. Among 550,000 to 800,000 distinct CDR3 sequences listed, about 15% were seen once. J gave up 7 bases and V 5 bases, and 11 bases lay outside the gene matches. The CDR3 is 15 amino acids. Germline loops: CDR1 MDHEN, CDR2 SYDVKM. This clonotype was recorded many times.

V usage is TRBV28 and J usage is TRBJ1-3; TRBD1 agrees at 7 bases. This receptor was obtained from a man aged 18-30 years with Graves' hyperthyroidism. The specimen sequenced was blood. The CDR3 DNA reads TGTGCCAGCAGTCAAGCAGGGGGGTTCGGTAACACCATATATTTT. Residues: CASSQAGGFGNTIYF.